Following are 21 T cell receptor beta chains from one sample sequenced in a study of T cells expressing NK-cell markers. TCRdb reprocessed the 5' RACE reads, with one entry per CDR3 protein and no DNA. The sample table includes 160,000 or so distinct CDR3 sequences. Material for sequencing was blood T cells: a sorted CD56 or NKG2C T cell subset, CD4+ or CD8+ T cells, or bulk PBMC T cells (not recorded which). The receptor source for this set is a woman aged 18 to 69 in good health.

The V call is TRBV10-3, the J call TRBJ2-1; TCRdb selects TRBD1, and the lack of DNA leaves this call unchecked. Germline loops: CDR1 ENHRY, CDR2 SYGVKD. The CDR3 is 12 residues long. CDR3 loop: CAISAQGNEQFF.

The J gene is TRBJ1-2, the V gene TRBV5-1; checking the TCRdb D call of TRBD1 is not possible without DNA. The length of the CDR3 is 14 residues. The V gene's germline CDR1 is SGHRS and CDR2 YFSETQ. The CDR3 spells CASSLGKGNYGYTF.

The chain has TRBV12-3 or TRBV12-4 and TRBJ1-3; TCRdb returns TRBD1, unconfirmable since there is no DNA. This CDR3 region has 14 residues. The CDR3 region is CASSQGTGGNTIYF.

The genes are TRBV5-6 and TRBJ2-7; TCRdb returns TRBD1, unconfirmable since there is no DNA. The CDR3 is 12 amino acids. The germline gives CDR1 SGHDT, CDR2 YYEEEE. This CDR3 reads CASSRQDLGQYF.

V gene TRBV20-1 combines with J gene TRBJ1-6; TCRdb's assignment of TRBD1 cannot be checked, as there is no DNA. In germline, CDR1 is DFQATT, CDR2 SNEGSKA (reference sequence). The CDR3 extends over 14 amino acids. CDR3: CSASGGLYNSPLHF.

The chain carries TRBV15 and TRBJ1-2. CDR3 length: 15 amino acids. Germline V gene data show CDR1 as LNHNV and CDR2 as YYDKDF (reference sequence). This CDR3 reads CATSRVTPAWSGYTF.

This sequence joins TRBV4-2 and TRBJ1-4; TCRdb's D call, TRBD1, is unchecked because there is no DNA. Germline CDR1 LGHNA, CDR2 YNFKEQ. The CDR3 spans 15 residues. CDR3 sequence: CASSQEGQGGEKLFF.

The chain recombines TRBV12-3 or TRBV12-4 with TRBJ2-2; TCRdb's D gene call, TRBD1, goes unchecked for lack of DNA. The CDR3 is made up of 14 amino acids. Here the CDR3 reads CASIAQGNGGELFF.

The chain couples TRBV18 to TRBJ1-1; TCRdb picks TRBD1, but there is no DNA to check that call. CDR3 length: 16 residues. Looked up from germline, CDR1 is KGHSH and CDR2 is LQKENI. The CDR3 is CASSPQNGATNTEAFF.

The chain employs TRBV5-1 and TRBJ2-3; absent DNA, TCRdb's TRBD1 call cannot be checked. The germline V gene has CDR1 SGHRS and CDR2 YFSETQ. The CDR3 is 14 residues long. CDR3 amino acids: CASSLVGVTDTQYF.

The CDR3 loop reads CAIRIAGSYNEQFF. The chain joins TRBV10-3 to TRBJ2-1; TCRdb proposes TRBD2, but this gene call is untestable without DNA. This CDR3 spans 14 amino acids. CDR1 and CDR2 from the germline V gene are ENHRY and SYGVKD.

The rearrangement joins TRBV20-1 to TRBJ2-1; checking the TCRdb D call of TRBD2 is not possible without DNA. Germline V CDR1 and CDR2: DFQATT, SNEGSKA (reference sequence). This CDR3 has 15 amino acids. CDR3 sequence: CSARDRSGGYNEQFF.

The chain employs TRBV14 and TRBJ2-3; TCRdb calls TRBD1, which cannot be checked without DNA. CDR3 length: 13 residues. Germline V gene sequence: CDR1 SGHDN, CDR2 FVKESK. The CDR3 reads CASSHRGSDTQYF.

The chain carries TRBV14 and TRBJ2-3. Germline CDR1 and CDR2: SGHDN and FVKESK. CDR3 size: 13 residues. CDR3 residues: CASSRGGVDTQYF.

The V and J genes are TRBV29-1 and TRBJ2-5; TCRdb indicates TRBD1, and absent DNA this call remains unverified. CDR1 SQVTM and CDR2 ANQGSEA come from the germline V gene. The CDR3 runs to 13 residues. CDR3 region: CSVQTDSQETQYF.

This sequence joins TRBV6-1 and TRBJ1-4. The CDR3 has 15 residues. From germline, CDR1 is MNHNS and CDR2 SASEGT. Here the CDR3 reads CASSRDFATNEKLFF.

This chain joins TRBV3-1 and TRBJ2-7; TCRdb calls TRBD2, which cannot be checked without DNA. The CDR3 loop spans 15 amino acids. Germline V gene data show CDR1 as LGHDT and CDR2 as YNNKEL (reference sequence). The CDR3 sequence is CASSQDTSGSYEQYF.

This chain connects TRBV7-9 to TRBJ2-2. The CDR3 totals 16 residues. The germline V gene has CDR1 SEHNR and CDR2 FQNEAQ (reference sequence). CDR3 in amino acids: CASSLVPTSNTGELFF.

This chain joins TRBV12-3 or TRBV12-4 and TRBJ2-2; TCRdb picks TRBD1, but there is no DNA to check that call. This CDR3 has 16 residues. CDR3 sequence: CASRLGQDTNTGELFF.

The chain recombines TRBV12-3 or TRBV12-4 with TRBJ1-2; TCRdb's D gene call, TRBD1, goes unchecked for lack of DNA. The CDR3 totals 17 residues. The CDR3 region is CASSGARGAVTHYGYTF.

This chain joins TRBV18 and TRBJ2-7; without DNA, the TCRdb call of TRBD1 cannot be checked. This CDR3 is built from 14 residues. Germline loops: CDR1 KGHSH, CDR2 LQKENI. The chain's CDR3 is CASSYGTTSYEQYF. The full variable domain, its missing parts supplied by reference TRBV18 and TRBJ2-7, is NAGVMQNPRHLVRRRGQEARLRCSPMKGHSHVYWYRQLPEEGLKFMVYLQKENIIDESGMPKERFSAEFPKEGPSILRIQQVVRGDSAAYFCASSYGTTSYEQYFGPGTRLTVT.